This T cell receptor (beta chain) stems from a study of cytomegalovirus exposure and HLA in healthy donors. Germline assignment: CDR1 KGHSH and CDR2 LQKENI. The junction had 10 bases not matched to a gene; V was cut back by 0 bases and J by 4 bases. This CDR3 region has 17 residues. PCR was performed using 60 Vbeta and 13 Jbeta primers. Clones were read by immunoSEQ multiplex PCR, and TCRdb kept only the in-frame ones, dropping some. The repertoire holds roughly 100,000 clones, with over 70% as singletons. Sequences were obtained from PBMCs. This receptor was taken from a male donor in good health and CMV-seropositive. The rearrangement joins TRBV18 to TRBJ2-3; 7 nucleotides align to TRBD2. CDR3 DNA sequence: TGTGCCAGCTCACCACCGGGCTCGAGAGGGAGGGCAGATACGCAGTATTTT. It specifies CASSPPGSRGRADTQYF.